Below are 31 T cell receptor beta chains sequenced from a single sample in a study of blood T cell repertoires in COVID-19. Only in-frame clones appear in the TCRdb table, and some are missing; sequencing was by immunoSEQ multiplex PCR. The sample holds just over 75,000 clones, 84% seen once. The sample was peripheral blood. The receptors here all came from a man aged 50-60 years with acute or convalescent COVID-19.

This chain connects TRBV27 to TRBJ2-3, with 7 nucleotides matching TRBD2. Per germline, CDR1 MNHEY and CDR2 SMNVEV (reference sequence). The ends lost 3 bases at V and 1 base at J; junction bases unmatched: 10. The CDR3 is 17 residues long. The CDR3 sequence is CASSLEMRTSGTDTQYF. As DNA, the CDR3 is TGTGCCAGCAGTTTGGAAATGAGGACTAGTGGCACAGATACGCAGTATTTT.

This sequence joins TRBV6-5 and TRBJ1-1, with a weak D call TRBD1 (5 bases). This CDR3 is 13 amino acids long. Germline V gene data show CDR1 as MNHEY and CDR2 as SVGAGI. V lost 0 bases and J 5 bases, leaving 7 bases between the germline ends. The CDR3 loop reads CASSYSGGTEAFF. The CDR3 DNA sequence: TGTGCCAGCAGTTACTCGGGGGGAACTGAAGCTTTCTTT.

This clone was recorded only once. This rearrangement joins TRBV7-2 to TRBJ2-5; the match to TRBD2 covers 8 bases. After removal of 5 bases from V and 8 bases from J, the junction contained 16 bases not matched to a gene. CDR3 size: 16 residues. Per the germline V gene, CDR1 is SGHTA and CDR2 is FQGNSA. CDR3 sequence: CASSPPGGAGKLTQYF. The CDR3 nucleotides read TGTGCCAGCAGCCCCCCGGGAGGGGCTGGGAAATTAACCCAGTACTTC.

This clone was observed a handful of times. The chain employs TRBV28 and TRBJ2-1, with TRBD2 matching over 11 bases. Trimming at V came to 4 bases and at J to 3 bases, leaving 8 bases not matched to a gene. This CDR3 is 17 amino acids long. The germline gives CDR1 MDHEN, CDR2 SYDVKM. The CDR3 DNA reads TGTGCCAGCAGTTCACCCCGGACTAGCGGGCTCTACAATGAGCAGTTCTTC. Protein sequence: CASSSPRTSGLYNEQFF.

The chain couples TRBV28 to TRBJ2-5; a possible D gene is TRBD2 (5 bases). The CDR3 length is 16 residues. The V gene lost 0 bases and the J gene lost 5 bases, with 16 bases spanning the gap. The V gene's germline CDR1 is MDHEN and CDR2 SYDVKM. CDR3 coding DNA: TGTGCCAGCAGTTTATGGACTCAAGGAGGTGGGGAGACCCAGTACTTC. Its translation: CASSLWTQGGGETQYF.

The rearrangement joins TRBV15 to TRBJ2-7; TRBD1 matches 7 bases. CDR1 is LNHNV, CDR2 YYDKDF, per germline (reference sequence). Trimming took 0 bases from V and 3 from J; bases not matched to a gene: 5. This CDR3 is built from 15 residues. The CDR3 nucleotides read TGTGCCACCAGCAGAGATTTGGGACAGCACTACGAGCAGTACTTC. Amino acids: CATSRDLGQHYEQYF.

The rearrangement links TRBV29-1 to TRBJ1-2; no definite D call. Germline V gives CDR1 SQVTM, CDR2 ANQGSEA. This CDR3 has 10 amino acids. With 3 bases removed from V and 6 bases from J, the gap between germline ends came to 5 bases. CDR3 DNA sequence: TGCAGCGTTGATCGGGATGGCTACACCTTC. Residues: CSVDRDGYTF.

Comment on this clone: Other DNA sequences in this specimen translate into the identical CDR3. J is TRBJ2-7 and V is TRBV18, with 10 nucleotides matching TRBD2. This CDR3 has 15 amino acids. V lost 2 bases, J lost 1 base, and 2 bases stayed unmatched. Germline V lookup: CDR1 KGHSH, CDR2 LQKENI. The DNA for the CDR3 is TGTGCCAGCTCACCAGGGACTAGCGCGTCCTACGAGCAGTACTTC. Translated: CASSPGTSASYEQYF.

The chain uses TRBV24-1 and TRBJ1-2; 7 bases align to TRBD1. Germline trimming cut 7 bases from V and 4 bases from J; bases unmatched to any gene: 5. CDR1 is KGHDR and CDR2 is SFDVKD in the germline V gene. This CDR3 region has 13 residues. DNA for the CDR3: TGTGCCACCAGCGGGGACAGCACCTATGGCTACACCTTC. Translated, it gives CATSGDSTYGYTF.

The chain employs TRBV6-6 and TRBJ1-1; no definite D call. Trimming stripped 2 bases from V and 3 bases from J, with 7 bases between. The CDR3 sequence is 13 residues long. Germline V lookup: CDR1 MNHNY, CDR2 SVGAGI (reference sequence). The CDR3 DNA sequence: TGTGCCAGCAGTTACGACGGGGACACTGAAGCTTTCTTT. It codes for CASSYDGDTEAFF.

This rearrangement joins TRBV15 to TRBJ2-3; TRBD2 matches at 9 bases. The CDR3 has 14 residues. The germline CDR1 and CDR2 sequences are LNHNV and YYDKDF (reference sequence). With 6 bases clipped from V and 0 bases from J, the junction kept 1 base outside the gene matches. CDR3 loop: CATRTSGSTDTQYF. As DNA, the CDR3 is TGTGCCACCAGGACTAGCGGTAGCACAGATACGCAGTATTTT.

The chain links TRBV3-1 (or the pseudogene TRBV3-2) to TRBJ2-2, with TRBD2 matching 11 bases. CDR1 and CDR2 (germline): LGHDT, YNNKEL (reference sequence). J lost 6 bases, V lost 1 base, and 7 bases had no gene match. The CDR3 consists of 17 residues. The CDR3 here is CASSQVPSGRRAGELFF. The CDR3 DNA is TGTGCCAGCAGCCAAGTTCCTAGCGGGAGGAGGGCCGGGGAGCTGTTTTTT.

The V gene is TRBV20-1, the J gene TRBJ2-1, with unresolved D. V was trimmed by 2 bases and J by 8 bases, leaving 4 bases between them. Germline CDR1 DFQATT, CDR2 SNEGSKA (reference sequence). The CDR3 length is 10 residues. CDR3 in DNA: TGCAGTGCTAGACTAGATGAGCAGTTCTTC. Protein product: CSARLDEQFF.

This clone was seen once. The chain carries TRBV7-2 and TRBJ2-5; TRBD2 matches at 9 bases. This CDR3 comprises 14 residues. Germline CDR1 is SGHTA and CDR2 is FQGNSA. The trim removed 5 bases at V and 1 base at J, leaving 2 bases unmatched. As DNA, the CDR3 is TGTGCCAGCAGCGTTAGCGGGGGCCAAGAGACCCAGTACTTC. Translating gives CASSVSGGQETQYF.

The rearrangement joins TRBV4-3 to TRBJ2-1; D unresolved. The V end lost 0 bases, the J end lost 4 bases, and 13 bases lay between the germline ends. This CDR3 comprises 16 residues. In germline, CDR1 is LGHNA, CDR2 YSLEER. CDR3 DNA sequence: TGCGCCAGCAGCCAAGAGGTACTCTCTACTTACAATGAGCAGTTCTTC. Translating gives CASSQEVLSTYNEQFF.

The chain has TRBV24-1 and TRBJ2-3, with TRBD2 matching 9 bases. The V segment lost 1 base and the J segment 6 bases; nucleotides outside the gene matches: 13. The CDR3 loop spans 18 amino acids. Germline V gene lookup returns CDR1 KGHDR and CDR2 SFDVKD. CDR3 region: CATSDFKDLAGVSDTQYF. Here the CDR3 DNA reads TGTGCCACCAGTGATTTTAAGGACTTAGCGGGAGTATCGGATACGCAGTATTTT.

The chain has TRBV6-5 and TRBJ2-5; 10 positions match TRBD2. Germline CDR1 MNHEY, CDR2 SVGAGI. The CDR3 totals 13 residues. V lost 7 bases, J lost 2 bases, and 1 base stayed unmatched. CDR3 DNA sequence: TGTGCCAGCAAGGGACTAGCGCAAGAGACCCAGTACTTC. It specifies CASKGLAQETQYF.

Only one count was recorded for this clone. CDR3 coding DNA: TGTGCCAGCAGTTCCCTCTACGAGCAGTACTTC. Amino acid sequence: CASSSLYEQYF. The chain has TRBV6-2 or TRBV6-3 and TRBJ2-7; D uncertain. V was cut by 4 bases and J by 3 bases, with 4 bases left in between. The CDR3 loop spans 11 amino acids. Germline V gene sequence: CDR1 MNHEY, CDR2 SVGEGT.

The chain couples TRBV19 to TRBJ2-7, with 8 bases lining up with TRBD1. The CDR3 covers 15 residues. V lost 6 bases and J lost 1; bases outside the gene matches: 8. From germline, CDR1 is LNHDA and CDR2 SQIVND (reference sequence). CDR3 region: CASSEGQGPSYEQYF. For the CDR3, the DNA is TGTGCCAGTAGCGAAGGACAGGGTCCATCCTACGAGCAGTACTTC.

J is TRBJ1-2 and V is TRBV7-6, with D possibly TRBD1 on 5 matching bases. Trimming took 5 bases from V and 6 from J, leaving 16 bases between them. This CDR3 is built from 14 residues. CDR1 SGHVS and CDR2 FNYEAQ come from the germline V gene. CDR3 DNA: TGTGCCAGCAGCCCCTTAACAGCAGGGAATGGCTACACCTTC. Its translation is CASSPLTAGNGYTF.

This clone showed up just once. This chain links TRBV28 with TRBJ2-1; TRBD1 is a possible D gene (6 bases). This CDR3 spans 13 amino acids. The germline gives CDR1 MDHEN, CDR2 SYDVKM. Trimming cost V 2 bases and J 7 bases, with 9 bases left between them. This CDR3 is CASSLRGWNEQFF. In DNA form, the CDR3 reads TGTGCCAGCAGTTTAAGGGGGTGGAATGAGCAGTTCTTC.

The V gene is TRBV10-3, the J gene TRBJ2-7; perhaps TRBD2 as D (5 bases). V lost 2 bases to trimming and J lost 0 bases, with 11 bases between them. The CDR3 has 15 residues. Germline-derived CDR1 and CDR2 are ENHRY and SYGVKD. The CDR3 DNA reads TGTGCCATCAGTGAGGGACTTACGAGCTCCTACGAGCAGTACTTC. Its translation: CAISEGLTSSYEQYF.

The chain has TRBV7-9 and TRBJ2-2, with D perhaps matching TRBD1 (6 bases). Germline CDR1 reads SEHNR; CDR2 reads FQNEAQ (reference sequence). The V end lost 4 bases, the J end lost 1 base, and 13 bases lay between the germline ends. CDR3 length: 16 amino acids. The CDR3 protein is CASSYIQGENTGELFF. The DNA for the CDR3 is TGTGCCAGCAGCTATATACAGGGAGAGAACACCGGGGAGCTGTTTTTT.

CDR3 amino acids: CASSEGSYGGGREQYF. The CDR3 DNA reads as TGTGCCAGCAGTGAGGGGTCCTACGGGGGAGGGAGGGAGCAGTACTTC. This rearrangement joins TRBV2 to TRBJ2-7; 7 bases align to TRBD2. CDR3 length equals 16 residues. Germline lookup yields CDR1 SNHLY and CDR2 FYNNEI. Losses at the gene ends were 3 bases for V and 7 bases for J; bases not matched to a gene: 15.

The rearrangement joins TRBV18 to TRBJ2-3, with TRBD1 matching over 8 bases. The ends lost 6 bases at V and 1 base at J; junction bases unmatched: 3. Germline-derived CDR1 and CDR2 are KGHSH and LQKENI. This CDR3 comprises 14 residues. The CDR3 sequence is CASSPTGGTDTQYF. In nucleotides, the CDR3 is TGTGCCAGCTCTCCGACAGGGGGCACAGATACGCAGTATTTT.

The gene calls are TRBV10-3 and TRBJ2-3, with 10 bases matching TRBD2. Per the germline V gene, CDR1 is ENHRY and CDR2 is SYGVKD. The CDR3 sequence is 15 residues long. V was pared by 7 bases and J by 2 bases, with 6 bases of the junction left unmatched. The CDR3 DNA reads TGTGCCATCATACCTAGCGGGAGAAACACAGATACGCAGTATTTT. Translation gives CAIIPSGRNTDTQYF.

A single count supports this clone. The V and J genes are TRBV2 and TRBJ2-1, with TRBD2 matching 11 bases. Germline V gives CDR1 SNHLY, CDR2 FYNNEI. Trimming cost V 5 bases and J 7 bases; bases outside gene matches: 7. This CDR3 has 15 amino acids. The CDR3 DNA is TGTGCCAGCAGTCTAGCGGGGGGAGGTTGGAATGAGCAGTTCTTC. Residues: CASSLAGGGWNEQFF.

The rearrangement joins TRBV30 to TRBJ2-3; 11 nucleotides align to TRBD1. Germline V lookup: CDR1 GTSNPN, CDR2 SVGIG (reference sequence). V shed 2 bases, J shed 5 bases, and the junction held 3 bases outside the gene matches. The CDR3 covers 14 residues. The CDR3 spells CAWSFGTGGDTQYF. In nucleotides, the CDR3 is TGTGCCTGGAGTTTCGGGACAGGGGGAGATACGCAGTATTTT. The entire variable domain, with the rest obtained from reference TRBV30 and TRBJ2-3, is as follows: SQTIHQWPATLVQPVGSPLSLECTVEGTSNPNLYWYRQAAGRGLQLLFYSVGIGQISSEVPQNLSASRPQDRQFILSSKKLLLSDSGFYLCAWSFGTGGDTQYFGPGTRLTVL.

The chain couples TRBV7-9 to TRBJ2-3; D gene uncertain. V was clipped by 5 bases and J by 4 bases, with 10 bases between them. The length of the CDR3 is 13 residues. Germline CDR1 reads SEHNR; CDR2 reads FQNEAQ (reference sequence). This chain's CDR3 is CASSPSTSDTQYF. In DNA form, the CDR3 reads TGTGCCAGCAGCCCCTCCACTTCAGATACGCAGTATTTT.

The V gene is TRBV7-2, the J gene TRBJ1-4; a weak D match, TRBD1 (6 bases). Per germline, CDR1 SGHTA and CDR2 FQGNSA. The CDR3 is made up of 15 amino acids. V lost 6 bases and J lost 6, with 17 bases in between. The CDR3 coding sequence is TGTGCCAGCAGTCTTACAGGGACCTCTTATGAAAAACTGTTTTTT. Amino acid sequence: CASSLTGTSYEKLFF. The full variable domain, rest sourced from reference TRBV7-2 and TRBJ1-4, is GAGVSQSPSNKVTEKGKDVELRCDPISGHTALYWYRQSLGQGLEFLIYFQGNSAPDKSGLPSDRFSAERTGGSVSTLTIQRTQQEDSAVYLCASSLTGTSYEKLFFGSGTQLSVL.

The rearrangement links TRBV11-2 to TRBJ2-2, with a tentative D call TRBD2 (6 bases). The CDR3 loop spans 11 amino acids. CDR1 and CDR2 from the germline V gene are SGHAT and FQNNGV. V was pared by 8 bases and J by 7 bases, with 8 bases between. CDR3 in amino acids: CASRGIGELFF. The CDR3 nucleotides read TGTGCCAGCCGGGGGATCGGGGAGCTGTTTTTT.